Presented here are 3 T cell receptor beta chains from one specimen sequenced in a study of shared clonotypes between healthy human individuals. The repertoire was sequenced with immunoSEQ multiplex PCR; TCRdb's copy has only in-frame clones and lacks some. The sample lists approximately 1,500,000 clones; approximately 96% were seen once. Sequencing used naive CD4+ T cells sorted from blood. Documented subset: CD45RA+ positively selected. Source of these receptors: a man aged 25 to 40 in good health.

The chain joins TRBV19 to TRBJ1-2; D unresolved. From germline, CDR1 is LNHDA and CDR2 SQIVND (reference sequence). Trimming took off 0 bases at V and 2 bases at J, with 13 bases between the two ends. The CDR3 consists of 16 residues. DNA of the CDR3: TGTGCCAGTAGTATAGATCACGGCAGGTCCAACTATGGCTACACCTTC. Protein sequence: CASSIDHGRSNYGYTF.

The chain joins TRBV10-3 to TRBJ1-5; D remains unclear. CDR1 is ENHRY and CDR2 is SYGVKD in the germline V gene. This CDR3 has 16 residues. V lost 0 bases and J lost 9, with 18 bases in between. CDR3 coding DNA: TGTGCCATCAGTGAGTCTAAAGGAGGGAGAGGCCGGCCCCAGCATTTT. Its translation: CAISESKGGRGRPQHF.

The V and J genes are TRBV6-6 and TRBJ1-5; perhaps TRBD1 as D (5 bases). Trimming left V 2 bases short and J 0 bases short, with 8 bases between. The CDR3 spans 15 residues. Germline assignment: CDR1 MNHNY and CDR2 SVGAGI (reference sequence). The CDR3 loop reads CASSYNGHSNQPQHF. CDR3 bases: TGTGCCAGCAGTTACAATGGACATAGCAATCAGCCCCAGCATTTT.